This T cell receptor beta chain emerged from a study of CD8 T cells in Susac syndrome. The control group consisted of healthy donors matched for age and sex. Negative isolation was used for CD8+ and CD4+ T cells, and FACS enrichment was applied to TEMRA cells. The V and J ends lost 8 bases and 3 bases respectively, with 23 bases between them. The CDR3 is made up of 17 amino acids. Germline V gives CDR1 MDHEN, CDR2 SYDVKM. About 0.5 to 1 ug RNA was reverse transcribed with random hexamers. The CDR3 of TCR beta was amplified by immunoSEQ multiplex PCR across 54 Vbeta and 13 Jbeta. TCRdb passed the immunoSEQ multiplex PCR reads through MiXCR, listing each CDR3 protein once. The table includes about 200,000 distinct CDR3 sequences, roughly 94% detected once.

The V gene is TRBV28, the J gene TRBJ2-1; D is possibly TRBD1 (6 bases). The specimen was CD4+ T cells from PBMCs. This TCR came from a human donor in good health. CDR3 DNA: TGTGCCAGCCGTCACGTCGCACAGGGATTTTTCTACAATGAGCAGTTCTTC. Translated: CASRHVAQGFFYNEQFF. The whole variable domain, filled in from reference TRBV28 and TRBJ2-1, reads DVKVTQSSRYLVKRTGEKVFLECVQDMDHENMFWYRQDPGLGLRLIYFSYDVKMKEKGDIPEGYSVSREKKERFSLILESASTNQTSMYLCASRHVAQGFFYNEQFFGPGTRLTVL.